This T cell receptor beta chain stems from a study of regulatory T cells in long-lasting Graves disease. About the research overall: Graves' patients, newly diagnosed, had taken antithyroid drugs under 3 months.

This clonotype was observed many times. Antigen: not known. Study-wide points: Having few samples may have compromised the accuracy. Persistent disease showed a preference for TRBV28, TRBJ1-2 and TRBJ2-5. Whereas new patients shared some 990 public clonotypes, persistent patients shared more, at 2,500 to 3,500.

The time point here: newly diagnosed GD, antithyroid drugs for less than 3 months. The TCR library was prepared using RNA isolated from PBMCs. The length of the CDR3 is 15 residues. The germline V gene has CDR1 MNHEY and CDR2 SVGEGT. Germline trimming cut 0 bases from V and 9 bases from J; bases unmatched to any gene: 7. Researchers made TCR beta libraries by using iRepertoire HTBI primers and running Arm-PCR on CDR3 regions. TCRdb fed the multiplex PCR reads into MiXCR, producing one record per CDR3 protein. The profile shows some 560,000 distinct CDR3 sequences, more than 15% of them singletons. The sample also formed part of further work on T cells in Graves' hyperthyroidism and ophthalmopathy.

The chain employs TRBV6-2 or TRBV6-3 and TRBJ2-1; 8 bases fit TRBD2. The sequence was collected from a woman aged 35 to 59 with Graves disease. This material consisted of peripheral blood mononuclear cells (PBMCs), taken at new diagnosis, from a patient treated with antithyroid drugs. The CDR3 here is CASSYSVAGRSEQFF. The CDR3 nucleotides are TGTGCCAGCAGTTACTCGGTAGCGGGGCGATCTGAGCAGTTCTTC.